Listed below are T cell receptor beta chains from one sample, sequenced in a study of control samples from healthy donors and cancer patients. Only in-frame clones appear in the TCRdb table, and some are missing; sequencing was by immunoSEQ multiplex PCR. The sample holds about 410,000 clones; 90% are singletons and the top ten take 5.5% to 7.5%. Sequencing was performed on PBMCs. These receptors all stem from a man in his forties with head and neck cancer. CDR3s include the opening cysteine and the closing phenylalanine or tryptophan. The D gene is left open where the match is weak. Size is omitted from some rows. Given values are once, few, many or a class for expanded clones.

J: TRBJ2-3; V: TRBV29-1; D: NA; size: NA; CDR3: CSVEGGPGTDTQYF; DNA: TGCAGCGTTGAAGGGGGACCGGGCACAGATACGCAGTATTTT
J: TRBJ2-5; V: TRBV27; D: NA; size: once; CDR3: CASRTGLTETQYF; DNA: TGTGCCAGTAGAACAGGGTTGACGGAGACCCAGTACTTC
J: TRBJ1-6; V: TRBV7-2; D: TRBD1; size: NA; CDR3: CASRPGGQGFSPLHF; DNA: TGTGCCAGCAGACCCGGGGGACAGGGCTTCTCACCCCTCCACTTT
J: TRBJ1-2; V: TRBV19; D: NA; size: NA; CDR3: CASSIQVSNGYTF; DNA: TGTGCCAGTAGTATACAGGTTTCTAATGGCTACACCTTC
J: TRBJ1-5; V: TRBV7-2; D: NA; size: NA; CDR3: CASSPSGYPPNQPQHF; DNA: TGTGCCAGCAGCCCCTCGGGATACCCTCCAAATCAGCCCCAGCATTTT
J: TRBJ2-1; V: TRBV11-2; D: NA; size: NA; CDR3: CASSSDMGYNEQFF; DNA: TGTGCCAGCAGCTCGGACATGGGCTACAATGAGCAGTTCTTC
J: TRBJ2-2; V: TRBV9; D: NA; size: NA; CDR3: CASGITGELFF; DNA: TGTGCCAGCGGAATCACCGGGGAGCTGTTTTTT
J: TRBJ2-3; V: TRBV12-3/TRBV12-4; D: NA; size: NA; CDR3: CASSLEEDTQYF; DNA: TGTGCCAGCAGTCTAGAAGAAGATACGCAGTATTTT
J: TRBJ1-3; V: TRBV24-1; D: NA; size: NA; CDR3: CATRDGQYGNTIYF; DNA: TGTGCCACCCGGGACGGACAATATGGAAACACCATATATTTT
J: TRBJ1-2; V: TRBV6-5; D: TRBD1; size: NA; CDR3: CASSYSTMTGNGYTF; DNA: TGTGCCAGCAGTTACTCGACCATGACAGGGAATGGCTACACCTTC
J: TRBJ1-1; V: TRBV27; D: TRBD1; size: NA; CDR3: CASSPRTGFTEAFF; DNA: TGTGCCAGCAGTCCTAGGACAGGGTTCACTGAAGCTTTCTTT
J: TRBJ1-2; V: TRBV4-3; D: NA; size: NA; CDR3: CASSRYEAGTATNYGYTF; DNA: TGCGCCAGCAGCCGATACGAGGCAGGGACGGCTACCAACTATGGCTACACCTTC
J: TRBJ2-3; V: TRBV27; D: TRBD2; size: NA; CDR3: CASSYRAGGRDTQYF; DNA: TGTGCCAGCAGCTATAGGGCGGGGGGTAGAGATACGCAGTATTTT
J: TRBJ1-4; V: TRBV28; D: NA; size: NA; CDR3: CATLDARRGEKLFF; DNA: TGTGCCACCCTAGACGCCCGGAGGGGTGAAAAACTGTTTTTT
J: TRBJ1-5; V: TRBV28; D: NA; size: NA; CDR3: CASSSYSNQPQHF; DNA: TGTGCCAGCAGTTCTTATAGCAATCAGCCCCAGCATTTT
J: TRBJ1-1; V: TRBV19; D: NA; size: NA; CDR3: CATGAPMNTEAFF; DNA: TGTGCCACGGGGGCTCCCATGAACACTGAAGCTTTCTTT
J: TRBJ1-6; V: TRBV10-3; D: TRBD1; size: NA; CDR3: CAIKEGGTENSPLHF; DNA: TGTGCCATCAAGGAAGGCGGGACAGAAAATTCACCCCTCCACTTT
J: TRBJ2-2; V: TRBV30; D: NA; size: NA; CDR3: CAWSLGQYTGELFF; DNA: TGTGCCTGGAGTTTAGGACAGTACACCGGGGAGCTGTTTTTT
J: TRBJ2-7; V: TRBV3-1/TRBV3-2; D: TRBD2; size: few; CDR3: CAEPGRYEQYF; DNA: TGTGCCGAGCCCGGGAGGTACGAGCAGTACTTC
J: TRBJ1-5; V: TRBV30; D: NA; size: NA; CDR3: CALAWGWDQPQHF; DNA: TGTGCCCTGGCATGGGGATGGGATCAGCCCCAGCATTTT
J: TRBJ2-7; V: TRBV5-1; D: NA; size: once; CDR3: CASTPSDGTVYEQYF; DNA: TGCGCCAGCACACCCTCAGACGGGACGGTCTACGAGCAGTACTTC
J: TRBJ2-1; V: TRBV10-2; D: NA; size: NA; CDR3: CASSESFVAAQFF; DNA: TGCGCCAGCAGTGAGTCCTTCGTAGCGGCACAGTTCTTC
J: TRBJ2-7; V: TRBV14; D: TRBD1; size: few; CDR3: CASRAPGTGVYEQYF; DNA: TGTGCCAGCAGAGCCCCCGGGACAGGGGTCTACGAGCAGTACTTC
J: TRBJ2-1; V: TRBV10-2; D: NA; size: NA; CDR3: CASTPDPSYNEQFF; DNA: TGCGCCAGCACCCCGGACCCCTCCTACAATGAGCAGTTCTTC
J: TRBJ2-4; V: TRBV3-1/TRBV3-2; D: TRBD2; size: NA; CDR3: CASSHKGLAGGWRNIQYF; DNA: TGTGCCAGCAGCCACAAAGGACTAGCGGGAGGTTGGCGAAACATTCAGTACTTC
J: TRBJ1-6; V: TRBV5-1; D: NA; size: NA; CDR3: CASSASSSDSPLHF; DNA: TGCGCCAGCAGCGCGTCATCATCCGATTCACCCCTCCACTTT
J: TRBJ2-5; V: TRBV6-5; D: NA; size: NA; CDR3: CASSYSGYRKETQYF; DNA: TGTGCCAGCAGTTACTCAGGCTACCGGAAAGAGACCCAGTACTTC
J: TRBJ2-1; V: TRBV7-3; D: NA; size: few; CDR3: CASSFNAVSSYNEQFF; DNA: TGTGCCAGCAGTTTTAACGCAGTTAGCTCCTACAATGAGCAGTTCTTC
J: TRBJ1-2; V: TRBV5-4; D: NA; size: NA; CDR3: CASSLAGRDAYGYTF; DNA: TGTGCCAGCAGCTTGGCGGGCAGGGACGCCTATGGCTACACCTTC
J: TRBJ1-5; V: TRBV28; D: NA; size: NA; CDR3: CASSLRSGSNQPQHF; DNA: TGTGCCAGCAGTTTACGGTCAGGGTCCAATCAGCCCCAGCATTTT
J: TRBJ2-3; V: TRBV27; D: NA; size: NA; CDR3: CASSLGRTDTQYF; DNA: TGTGCCAGCAGTTTGGGCCGCACAGATACGCAGTATTTT
J: TRBJ1-2; V: TRBV5-3; D: TRBD1; size: NA; CDR3: CARSSGGANYGYTF; DNA: TGTGCCAGAAGCTCAGGGGGGGCTAACTATGGCTACACCTTC
J: TRBJ1-3; V: TRBV7-2; D: TRBD1; size: once; CDR3: CASSLETGNSGNTIYF; DNA: TGTGCCAGCAGCTTAGAGACAGGGAACTCTGGAAACACCATATATTTT
J: TRBJ2-5; V: TRBV7-9; D: TRBD1; size: NA; CDR3: CASSPWTGGWEETQYF; DNA: TGTGCCAGCAGCCCGTGGACAGGGGGCTGGGAAGAGACCCAGTACTTC
J: TRBJ2-3; V: TRBV5-1; D: NA; size: once; CDR3: CASSLVGTGGTDTQYF; DNA: TGCGCCAGCAGCTTGGTGGGCACCGGTGGCACAGATACGCAGTATTTT
J: TRBJ1-1; V: TRBV19; D: TRBD1; size: NA; CDR3: CASSRTGRVNNTEAFF; DNA: TGTGCCAGTAGTAGGACAGGGAGGGTGAATAACACTGAAGCTTTCTTT
J: TRBJ1-1; V: TRBV28; D: NA; size: once; CDR3: CASNTYPEAFF; DNA: TGTGCCAGCAATACGTACCCTGAAGCTTTCTTT
J: TRBJ1-1; V: TRBV5-4; D: TRBD1; size: NA; CDR3: CASSWVTGARTEAFF; DNA: TGTGCCAGCAGCTGGGTGACAGGGGCGAGAACTGAAGCTTTCTTT
J: TRBJ1-6; V: TRBV11-2; D: NA; size: NA; CDR3: CATALGTGNSPLHF; DNA: TGTGCCACCGCACTCGGGACGGGTAATTCACCCCTCCACTTT
J: TRBJ2-1; V: TRBV6-9; D: NA; size: NA; CDR3: CASNSYGSNEQFF; DNA: TGTGCCAGCAATTCGTACGGGAGCAATGAGCAGTTCTTC
J: TRBJ2-1; V: TRBV10-3; D: TRBD1; size: NA; CDR3: CAIRTGGEVSNEQFF; DNA: TGTGCCATCAGAACAGGGGGTGAGGTAAGCAATGAGCAGTTCTTC
J: TRBJ1-2; V: TRBV28; D: TRBD1; size: NA; CDR3: CASSFTGGYYGYTF; DNA: TGTGCCAGCAGTTTCACAGGGGGCTACTATGGCTACACCTTC
J: TRBJ1-1; V: TRBV27; D: TRBD1; size: NA; CDR3: CASSFGQGAEAFF; DNA: TGTGCCAGCAGTTTCGGACAGGGGGCTGAAGCTTTCTTT
J: TRBJ2-1; V: TRBV5-1; D: NA; size: NA; CDR3: CASSLEGTNNEQFF; DNA: TGCGCCAGCAGCTTGGAGGGCACCAACAATGAGCAGTTCTTC
J: TRBJ2-3; V: TRBV6-5; D: NA; size: once; CDR3: CASDGWRGTDTQYF; DNA: TGTGCCAGTGACGGTTGGCGGGGAACAGATACGCAGTATTTT